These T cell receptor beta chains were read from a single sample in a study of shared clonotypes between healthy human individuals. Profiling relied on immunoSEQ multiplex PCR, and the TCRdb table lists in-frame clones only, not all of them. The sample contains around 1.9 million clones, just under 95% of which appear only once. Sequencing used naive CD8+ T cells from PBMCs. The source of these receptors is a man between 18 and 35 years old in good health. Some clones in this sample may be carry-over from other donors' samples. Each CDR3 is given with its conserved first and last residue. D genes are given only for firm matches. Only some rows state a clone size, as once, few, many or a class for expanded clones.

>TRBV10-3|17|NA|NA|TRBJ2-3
TGTGCCATCAGTGAGTCTGTTGGCCTAATAAGCACAGATACGCAGTATTTT
CAISESVGLISTDTQYF
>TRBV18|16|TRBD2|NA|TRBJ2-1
TGTGCCAGCTCACTTGAGCCGGGACTAGGTCGCAATGAGCAGTTCTTC
CASSLEPGLGRNEQFF
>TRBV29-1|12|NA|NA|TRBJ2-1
TGCAGCGTTTTTGGGTTAACCAATGAGCAGTTCTTC
CSVFGLTNEQFF
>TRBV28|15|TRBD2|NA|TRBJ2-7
TGTGCCAGCAGGTTGACTAGCGGGAGTTCCTCCGAGCAGTACTTC
CASRLTSGSSSEQYF
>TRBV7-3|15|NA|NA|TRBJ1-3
TGTGCCAGCAGCCATAAACAGAGCTCTGGAAACACCATATATTTT
CASSHKQSSGNTIYF
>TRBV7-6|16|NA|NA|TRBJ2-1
TGTGCCAGCAGCTTAGCGGGAGGCCCCCCCTACAATGAGCAGTTCTTC
CASSLAGGPPYNEQFF
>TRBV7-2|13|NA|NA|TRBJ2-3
TGTGCCAGCAGCTCCCGGATTGAAAATACGCAGTATTTT
CASSSRIENTQYF
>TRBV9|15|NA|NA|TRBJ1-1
TGTGCCAGCAGCGTAGCTCACAGTTCCGCCGCTGAAGCTTTCTTT
CASSVAHSSAAEAFF
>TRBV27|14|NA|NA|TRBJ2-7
TGTGCCAGCAGTTTGGGCAGAAGCGTGGGCGAGCAGTACTTC
CASSLGRSVGEQYF
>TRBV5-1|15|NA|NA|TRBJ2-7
TGCGCCAGCAGTTCGTCCGGGACGGCGTCCTACGAGCAGTACTTC
CASSSSGTASYEQYF
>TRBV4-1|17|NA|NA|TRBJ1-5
TGCGCCAGCAGCCAAGAAAGATTCGAGGATAGCAATCAGCCCCAGCATTTT
CASSQERFEDSNQPQHF
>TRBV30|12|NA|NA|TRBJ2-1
TGTGCCTGGAATTCAGGGATCAATGAGCAGTTCTTC
CAWNSGINEQFF
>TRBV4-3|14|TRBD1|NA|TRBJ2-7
TGCGCCAGCAGCCTTGGACAGGGGGCCTACGAGCAGTACTTC
CASSLGQGAYEQYF
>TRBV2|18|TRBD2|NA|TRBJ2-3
TGTGCCAGCAGTGAAGCAGAGCAGGGGGGACTAGCATCAGATACGCAGTATTTT
CASSEAEQGGLASDTQYF
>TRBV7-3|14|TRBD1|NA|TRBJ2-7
TGTGCCAGCAGCCCCGGGACAGGGGCCGTCGAGCAGTACTTC
CASSPGTGAVEQYF
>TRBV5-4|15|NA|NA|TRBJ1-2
TGTGCCAGCAGCTGGGACGGCGGCTTTAACTATGGCTACACCTTC
CASSWDGGFNYGYTF
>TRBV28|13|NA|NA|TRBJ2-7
TGTGCCAGCAGTTTTCGTCGCTCCTACGAGCAGTACTTC
CASSFRRSYEQYF
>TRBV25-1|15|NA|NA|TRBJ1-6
TGTGCCAGCAGTGATACTGACAGAGGTGATTCACCCCTCCACTTT
CASSDTDRGDSPLHF
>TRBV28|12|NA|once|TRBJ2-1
TGTGCCTCTCCCGGCAGGAACAATGAGCAGTTCTTC
CASPGRNNEQFF
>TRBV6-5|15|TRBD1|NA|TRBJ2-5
TGTGCCAGCAGTTTCGGACAGGGGCGGGGAGAGACCCAGTACTTC
CASSFGQGRGETQYF
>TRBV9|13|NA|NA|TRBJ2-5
TGTGCCAGCAGCCCGACCAGTGGGGAGACCCAGTACTTC
CASSPTSGETQYF
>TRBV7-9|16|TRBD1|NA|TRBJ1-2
TGTGCCAGCAGCAATATAGACAGGGAAATTAACTATGGCTACACCTTC
CASSNIDREINYGYTF
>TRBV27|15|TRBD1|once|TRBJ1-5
TGTGCCAGCAGTGCATCTTGGACAGGGGGACAGCCCCAGCATTTT
CASSASWTGGQPQHF
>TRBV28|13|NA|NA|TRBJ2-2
TGTGCCAGCAAAGCGGGACAGTCAGGGGAGCTGTTTTTT
CASKAGQSGELFF
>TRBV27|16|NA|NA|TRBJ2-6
TGTGCCAGCAGTTTCAGACAGAGTTCTGGGGCCAACGTCCTGACTTTC
CASSFRQSSGANVLTF
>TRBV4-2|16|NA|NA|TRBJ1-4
TGTGCCAGCAGCCAAGCAGTCGGGACTGCTAATGAAAAACTGTTTTTT
CASSQAVGTANEKLFF
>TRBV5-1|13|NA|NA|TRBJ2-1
TGCGCCAGCAGCTTGGTTAGGTATAATGAGCAGTTCTTC
CASSLVRYNEQFF
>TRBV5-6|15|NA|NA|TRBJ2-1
TGTGCCAGCAGCTTCTGGGGTGGTTCCGCGGAGCCGCAGTTCTTC
CASSFWGGSAEPQFF
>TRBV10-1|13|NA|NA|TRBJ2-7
TGCGCCAGCAGTGAAGAGGACCACTACGAGCAGTACTTC
CASSEEDHYEQYF
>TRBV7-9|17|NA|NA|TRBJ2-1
TGTGCCAGCAGCTTAATCGGGACGCCAAGCTCCTACAATGAGCAGTTCTTC
CASSLIGTPSSYNEQFF
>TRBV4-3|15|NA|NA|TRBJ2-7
TGCGCCAGCAGCCAAGGTCGCCAGCCCTCCTACGAGCAGTACTTC
CASSQGRQPSYEQYF
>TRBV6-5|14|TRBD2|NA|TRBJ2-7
TGTGCCAGCAGTTCTAGCGGGATTAGCTACGAGCAGTACTTC
CASSSSGISYEQYF
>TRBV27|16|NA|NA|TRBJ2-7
TGTGCCAGCAGTTTAGCTGTCCTAACCCGACTGGACGAGCAGTACTTC
CASSLAVLTRLDEQYF
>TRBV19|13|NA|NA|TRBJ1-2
TGTGCCAGTAGTATTCGGGAGAACTATGGCTACACCTTC
CASSIRENYGYTF
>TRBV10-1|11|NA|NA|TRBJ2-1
TGCGCCAGCAGTCAGGGAAATGAGCAGTTCTTC
CASSQGNEQFF
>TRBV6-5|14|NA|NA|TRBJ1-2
TGTGCCAGCAGCGACGACCAGCCTAACTATGGCTACACCTTC
CASSDDQPNYGYTF
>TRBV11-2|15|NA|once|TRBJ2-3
TGTGCCAGCAGCTTAACCGGGATAACCCCAGATACGCAGTATTTT
CASSLTGITPDTQYF
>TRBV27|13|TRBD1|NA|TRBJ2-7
TGTGCCAGCAGTGGGGACAGGGTGCACGAGCAGTACTTC
CASSGDRVHEQYF
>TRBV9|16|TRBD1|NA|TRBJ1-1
TGTGCCAGCAGCGCTCCAAGTGGACAGGCGAACACTGAAGCTTTCTTT
CASSAPSGQANTEAFF
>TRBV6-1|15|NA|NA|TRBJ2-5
TGTGCCAGCAGTGGGACGGACCAACGTCGAGAGACCCAGTACTTC
CASSGTDQRRETQYF
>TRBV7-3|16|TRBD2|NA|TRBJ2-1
TGTGCCAGCAGCCTCGGCCCGGGACTAGCGGGATTTGAGCAGTTCTTC
CASSLGPGLAGFEQFF
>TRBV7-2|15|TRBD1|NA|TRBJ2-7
TGTGCCAGCAGCTTAATCGGACAGGCGAGAGACGAGCAGTACTTC
CASSLIGQARDEQYF
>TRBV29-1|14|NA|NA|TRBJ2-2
TGCAGCGTAAAAGACAGCCTCAACACCGGGGAGCTGTTTTTT
CSVKDSLNTGELFF
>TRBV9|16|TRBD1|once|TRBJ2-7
TGTGCCAGCAGCGTAGACGGGACAGCCATCTCCTACGAGCAGTACTTC
CASSVDGTAISYEQYF
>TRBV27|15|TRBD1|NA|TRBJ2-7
TGTGCCAGCAGTCTCAAAGGACAGGGCGCCTACGAGCAGTACTTC
CASSLKGQGAYEQYF
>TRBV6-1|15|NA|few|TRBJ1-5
TGTGCCAGCAGTGAAGCGGCAAATAGCAATCAGCCCCAGCATTTT
CASSEAANSNQPQHF
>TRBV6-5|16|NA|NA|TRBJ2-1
TGTGCCAGCAGTTACGTGTGGGGCCCCTTAGAGAATGAGCAGTTCTTC
CASSYVWGPLENEQFF
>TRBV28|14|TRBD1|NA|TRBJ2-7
TGTGCCAGCACCTCATTGGGGACAGGGAGTGAGCAGTACTTC
CASTSLGTGSEQYF
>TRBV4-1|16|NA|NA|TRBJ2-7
TGCGCCAGCAGCCGGGTCAGGGTGGGGGATTGGGGCGAGCAGTACTTC
CASSRVRVGDWGEQYF
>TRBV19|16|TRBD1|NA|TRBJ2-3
TGTGCCAGTACCTTGACGGGGGACAGGGCCACAGATACGCAGTATTTT
CASTLTGDRATDTQYF
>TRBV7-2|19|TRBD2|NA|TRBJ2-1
TGTGCCAGCAGCCCCCTGCCTCCGAGCGGGAGAGGGATGAAGAATGAGCAGTTCTTC
CASSPLPPSGRGMKNEQFF
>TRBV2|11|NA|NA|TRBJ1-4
TGTGCCAGCAGTGAAGATGAAAAACTGTTTTTT
CASSEDEKLFF